This is a list of T cell receptor beta chains from one sample in a study of cytomegalovirus exposure and HLA in healthy donors. Clones were sequenced by immunoSEQ multiplex PCR, and TCRdb holds only the in-frame ones, with some missing. The sample lists roughly 100,000 clones; around 75% were seen once. Sequenced material: PBMCs. These receptors were collected from a man in his fifties or sixties in good health and CMV-seronegative. The CDR3 runs from the conserved cysteine through the conserved F or W. A D gene is named only where the DNA matches it firmly. Size is stated for part of the rows, as once, few or many counts, or as a class when the clone is expanded.

>TRBJ1-1|TRBV5-1|-|TRBD1
TGCGCCAGCGCCAGAGGATCCAGGGGGGTGGGCACTGAAGCTTTCTTT
CASARGSRGVGTEAFF
>TRBJ1-2|TRBV28|once|-
TGTGCCAGCACTCACCCTGACATATCCTATGGCTACACCTTC
CASTHPDISYGYTF
>TRBJ2-7|TRBV9|once|TRBD1
TGTGCCAGCAGCGTAGGACAGGGAAAGGGTTACGAGCAGTACTTC
CASSVGQGKGYEQYF
>TRBJ2-1|TRBV7-3|few|-
TGTGCCAGCAGCCCCCTCAGGTCTTCCTACAATGAGCAGTTCTTC
CASSPLRSSYNEQFF
>TRBJ2-3|TRBV13|few|-
TGTGCCAGCAGCTCCCCTAGAGGGGGTCCGGTTTCGACGCAGTATTTT
CASSSPRGGPVSTQYF
>TRBJ1-2|TRBV6-1|once|TRBD1
TGTGCCAGCAGTTCCGAACGACAGGGTGACGGCTACACCTTC
CASSSERQGDGYTF
>TRBJ2-7|TRBV30|-|TRBD2
TGTGCCTGGAGTACTAGCGGGGGGGGGAACGAGCAGTACTTC
CAWSTSGGGNEQYF
>TRBJ1-3|TRBV18|-|-
TGTGCCAGCTCACCACTGGAGGTCCAGTCCTCTGGAAACACCATATATTTT
CASSPLEVQSSGNTIYF
>TRBJ2-7|TRBV5-1|-|-
TGCGCCAGCAGCTTGGACCAGGGATCTTTCAACGAGCAGTACTTC
CASSLDQGSFNEQYF
>TRBJ1-1|TRBV5-1|-|-
TGCGCCAGCAGCAATCCTCCGGGGTCGGCTGAAGCTTTCTTT
CASSNPPGSAEAFF
>TRBJ2-3|TRBV7-2|few|-
TGTGCCAGCAGCTCCTCAGGCGTTAGCACAGATACGCAGTATTTT
CASSSSGVSTDTQYF
>TRBJ2-1|TRBV29-1|-|TRBD2
TGCAGCGTCGGGGGGGGGAATGAGCAGTTCTTC
CSVGGGNEQFF
>TRBJ2-7|TRBV5-1|-|TRBD1
TGCGCCAGCAGCCTTGGACCGGGACAGGGAACCTACGAGCAGTACTTC
CASSLGPGQGTYEQYF
>TRBJ1-4|TRBV10-2|-|TRBD1
TGCGCCAGCAGTATGGGACAGATTAATGAAAAACTGTTTTTT
CASSMGQINEKLFF
>TRBJ1-2|TRBV2|-|-
TGTGCCAGCAGGAGGACAGTCCGTGGCTACACCTTC
CASRRTVRGYTF
>TRBJ2-4|TRBV2|-|-
TGTGCCAGCAGTGAATTGACTTCCCAAAACATTCAGTACTTC
CASSELTSQNIQYF
>TRBJ2-7|TRBV7-9|few|-
TGTGCCAGCAGCCCCCGGAGGGATTGGAATGGCGAGCAGTACTTC
CASSPRRDWNGEQYF
>TRBJ2-7|TRBV6-1|-|-
TGTGCCAGCAGTGACAGGTTTGGCTCCTACGAGCAGTACTTC
CASSDRFGSYEQYF
>TRBJ1-5|TRBV10-3|-|-
TGTGCCATCAGTGAGGGCACGGGAAATCAGCCCCAGCATTTT
CAISEGTGNQPQHF
>TRBJ1-5|TRBV19|-|-
TGTGCCAGTAGTAAACACCTCCAGGCAAACAGCAATCAGCCCCAGCATTTT
CASSKHLQANSNQPQHF
>TRBJ1-3|TRBV6-5|-|-
TGTGCCAGCAGTACTAGGGGGGGTGGTGGAAACACCATATATTTT
CASSTRGGGGNTIYF
>TRBJ1-5|TRBV2|-|-
TGTGCCAGCAGTTTTGAGCGACCGGACACATCGGGGCCCCAGCATTTT
CASSFERPDTSGPQHF
>TRBJ2-3|TRBV10-3|-|-
TGTGCCATCAGTGAGATCGAGTTCAACACAGATACGCAGTATTTT
CAISEIEFNTDTQYF
>TRBJ2-2|TRBV11-2|-|-
TGTGCCAGCACCACTGGAGGGCGGAGCGGGGAGCTGTTTTTT
CASTTGGRSGELFF
>TRBJ1-4|TRBV6-1|-|-
TGTGCCAGCAGACTAGGTGAAAAACTGTTTTTT
CASRLGEKLFF
>TRBJ2-7|TRBV2|-|TRBD2
TGTGCCAGCAACCTACGGGGACTAGCCGGCGAGCAGTACTTC
CASNLRGLAGEQYF
>TRBJ2-7|TRBV9|once|-
TGTGCCAGCAGCGAGGGAGGTGGGGTGACCTACGAGCAGTACTTC
CASSEGGGVTYEQYF
>TRBJ2-1|TRBV5-4|-|TRBD2
TGTGCCAGCAGCATGACTAGCGGGAGGGCCTATGAGCAGTTCTTC
CASSMTSGRAYEQFF
>TRBJ2-6|TRBV5-4|few|TRBD1
TGTGCCAGCACCCTGGGGACAGGGGTGGTTGGGGCCAACGTCCTGACTTTC
CASTLGTGVVGANVLTF
>TRBJ1-5|TRBV5-3|-|-
TGTGCCAGAAGCTCCACAGGGAGGGGGTATAGCAATCAGCCCCAGCATTTT
CARSSTGRGYSNQPQHF
>TRBJ2-4|TRBV6-4|-|-
TGTGCCAGCAGTGAGAAGGAGACTACCCCACAGTACTTC
CASSEKETTPQYF
>TRBJ2-2|TRBV28|-|-
TGTGCCAGCAGTCGGGGGGCTAGAGCCACCGGGGAGCTGTTTTTT
CASSRGARATGELFF
>TRBJ1-5|TRBV28|-|-
TGTGCCAGCAGTTTAGACAGAGACAATCAGCCCCAGCATTTT
CASSLDRDNQPQHF
>TRBJ1-3|TRBV9|-|-
TGTGCCAGCAGCGACAGGAACTCTGGAAACACCATATATTTT
CASSDRNSGNTIYF
>TRBJ2-6|TRBV2|few|-
TGTGCCAGCGAGGCCTGGCGGGCCAACGTCCTGACTTTC
CASEAWRANVLTF
>TRBJ2-1|TRBV7-3|-|-
TGTGCCAGCAGCTCGTCTGGGGCGACGGGGCAGTTCTTC
CASSSSGATGQFF
>TRBJ2-2|TRBV2|-|-
TGTGCCAGCAGTTCAGGGCAGGGTGGCACCGGGGAGCTGTTTTTT
CASSSGQGGTGELFF
>TRBJ2-7|TRBV9|-|-
TGTGCCAGCAGCGCGAGGGGGGGCCCCTTAGACGAGCAGTACTTC
CASSARGGPLDEQYF
>TRBJ2-3|TRBV11-3|-|TRBD2
TGTGCCAGCAGCTTGAGGGAGGGGACCACAGATACGCAGTATTTT
CASSLREGTTDTQYF
>TRBJ2-2|TRBV9|-|-
TGTGCCAGCAGCGGGTCAGGGCCCGGGGAGCTGTTTTTT
CASSGSGPGELFF
>TRBJ2-6|TRBV7-8|few|TRBD1
TGTGCCAGCAGCCCTTGGACTGGGGACAGGCCTAACGTCCTGACTTTC
CASSPWTGDRPNVLTF
>TRBJ2-1|TRBV10-3|-|TRBD2
TGTGCCATCCGACTAGCGCAGTACAATGAGCAGTTCTTC
CAIRLAQYNEQFF
>TRBJ1-3|TRBV5-1|-|-
TGCGCCAGCAGCTTCAGTGGGACTAATAGGCTCGGAAACACCATATATTTT
CASSFSGTNRLGNTIYF
>TRBJ2-7|TRBV4-3|-|-
TGCGCCAGCAGCCTAAAATACTCTACAGGATCCTACTCCTACGAGCAGTACTTC
CASSLKYSTGSYSYEQYF
>TRBJ1-3|TRBV28|-|TRBD1
TGTGCCAGCAGTAGACAGGGGGCGTCGGGAAACACCATATATTTT
CASSRQGASGNTIYF
>TRBJ2-6|TRBV5-6|-|-
TGTGCCAGCAGCTTGGTGGGCCCTGGGGCCAACGTCCTGACTTTC
CASSLVGPGANVLTF
>TRBJ2-7|TRBV2|-|-
TGTGCCAGCCAAGGCGGGACCTACGAGCAGTACTTC
CASQGGTYEQYF
>TRBJ1-1|TRBV7-8|-|TRBD1
TGTGCCAGCAGCCAGGACAGGGGCACTGAAGCTTTCTTT
CASSQDRGTEAFF
>TRBJ2-1|TRBV7-3|few|-
TGTGCCAGCAGCCCCCAAGCGACTGTAAAATACAATGAGCAGTTCTTC
CASSPQATVKYNEQFF
>TRBJ1-1|TRBV7-9|-|-
TGTGCCAGCAGCTTAATAGACTCCACTGAAGCTTTCTTT
CASSLIDSTEAFF
>TRBJ2-5|TRBV4-1|-|-
TGCGCCAGCAGCCAAGATTCGGGGACTCAAGAGACCCAGTACTTC
CASSQDSGTQETQYF
>TRBJ2-3|TRBV7-3|-|-
TGTGCCAGCAGTCGGGAGTGGACAGATACGCAGTATTTT
CASSREWTDTQYF
>TRBJ2-7|TRBV30|-|-
TGTGCCTGGAGTCCCCGACTGGACAGAGGGCAGTACTTC
CAWSPRLDRGQYF
>TRBJ2-2|TRBV6-6|-|TRBD2
TGTGCCAGCAGTGACGGGGGGGACACCGGGGAGCTGTTTTTT
CASSDGGDTGELFF
>TRBJ2-3|TRBV4-1|-|-
TGCGCCAGCAGCCAAGAAGGGGGGGGGAGCACAGATACGCAGTATTTT
CASSQEGGGSTDTQYF